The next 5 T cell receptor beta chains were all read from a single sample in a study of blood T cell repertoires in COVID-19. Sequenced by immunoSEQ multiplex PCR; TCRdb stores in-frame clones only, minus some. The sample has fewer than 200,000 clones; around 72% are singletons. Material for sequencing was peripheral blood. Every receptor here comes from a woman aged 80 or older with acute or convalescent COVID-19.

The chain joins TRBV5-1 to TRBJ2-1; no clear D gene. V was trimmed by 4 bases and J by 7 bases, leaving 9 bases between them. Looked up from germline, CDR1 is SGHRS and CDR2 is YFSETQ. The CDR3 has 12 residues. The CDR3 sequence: CASSNRYNEQFF. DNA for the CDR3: TGCGCCAGCAGCAACCGGTATAATGAGCAGTTCTTC.

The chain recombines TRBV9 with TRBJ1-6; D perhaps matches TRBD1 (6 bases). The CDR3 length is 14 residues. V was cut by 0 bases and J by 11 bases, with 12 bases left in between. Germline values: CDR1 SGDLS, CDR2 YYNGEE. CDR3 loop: CASSVDTGTTPLHF. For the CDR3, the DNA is TGTGCCAGCAGCGTAGATACAGGGACGACACCCCTCCACTTT.

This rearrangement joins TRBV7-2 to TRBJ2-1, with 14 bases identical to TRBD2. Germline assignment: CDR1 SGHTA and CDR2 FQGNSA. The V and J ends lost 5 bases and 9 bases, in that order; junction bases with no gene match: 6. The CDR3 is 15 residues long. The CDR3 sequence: CASSTAGTSGSEQFF. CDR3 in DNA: TGTGCCAGCAGCACGGCCGGGACTAGCGGGAGTGAGCAGTTCTTC.

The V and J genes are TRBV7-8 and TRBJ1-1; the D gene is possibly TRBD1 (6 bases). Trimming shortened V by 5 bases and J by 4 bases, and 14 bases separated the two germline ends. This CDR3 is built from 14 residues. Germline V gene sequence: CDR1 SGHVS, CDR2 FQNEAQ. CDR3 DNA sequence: TGTGCCAGCAGCAAAATGAGGGGGGGCACTGAAGCTTTCTTT. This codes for CASSKMRGGTEAFF.

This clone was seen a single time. The CDR3 coding sequence is TGTGCCAGCAGTTCCGCCGGGGGGGCAGTAAATTCACCCCTCCACTTT. It codes for CASSSAGGAVNSPLHF. The J gene is TRBJ1-6, the V gene TRBV28; maybe TRBD1 (6 bases). Germline lookup yields CDR1 MDHEN and CDR2 SYDVKM. Trimming pared 4 bases from V and 7 bases from J, leaving 17 bases between. This CDR3 spans 16 amino acids. Variable domain in full (rest from reference TRBV28 and TRBJ1-6): DVKVTQSSRYLVKRTGEKVFLECVQDMDHENMFWYRQDPGLGLRLIYFSYDVKMKEKGDIPEGYSVSREKKERFSLILESASTNQTSMYLCASSSAGGAVNSPLHFGNGTRLTVT.